This is a list of T cell receptor beta chains from one sample in a study of T cells after posttransplantation cyclophosphamide. Measured with immunoSEQ multiplex PCR; TCRdb has only the in-frame clones, and not every one. Found here are roughly 12,000 clones, about nine tenths of them singletons; the top ten hold around 3.9%. The material was PBMCs, obtained after allogeneic stem cell transplant with posttransplant cyclophosphamide. The receptors were sampled from a female patient aged 30-39 years who received an allogeneic stem cell transplant from an unrelated donor, was CMV-positive, and had no GVHD. Part of the T cell pool may stem from the graft donor. The CDR3 runs from the conserved cysteine through the conserved F or W. The D gene is left open where the match is weak. A row's size may be missing; if present it is once, few, many or a size class.

abundance,j_gene,v_gene,d_gene,CDR3aa,CDR3nt
.,TRBJ1-5,TRBV19,TRBD1,CASSIVGTGSQPQHF,TGTGCCAGTAGTATAGTCGGGACAGGGAGCCAGCCCCAGCATTTT
.,TRBJ1-5,TRBV7-2,.,CASSSIAAAGQPQHF,TGTGCCAGCAGCTCGATCGCCGCAGCAGGACAGCCCCAGCATTTT
once,TRBJ1-3,TRBV18,.,CASSHPPGAGNTIYF,TGTGCCAGCTCACACCCTCCAGGGGCTGGAAACACCATATATTTT
.,TRBJ2-5,TRBV7-6,.,CASSLVASQLQETQYF,TGTGCCAGCAGCTTAGTAGCCAGCCAACTGCAAGAGACCCAGTACTTC
.,TRBJ2-1,TRBV29-1,.,CSVRAGTYNEQFF,TGCAGCGTTCGGGCGGGGACCTACAATGAGCAGTTCTTC
.,TRBJ1-5,TRBV29-1,.,CSVGGGLGPQHF,TGCAGCGTTGGGGGGGGACTCGGGCCCCAGCATTTT
once,TRBJ2-5,TRBV15,TRBD2,CATSRDRRTSGKETQYF,TGTGCCACCAGCAGAGATCGTCGGACTAGCGGGAAAGAGACCCAGTACTTC
.,TRBJ2-1,TRBV6-1,.,CASSVRGARGSYNEQFF,TGTGCCAGCAGTGTACGAGGGGCCAGGGGATCTTACAATGAGCAGTTCTTC
few,TRBJ2-5,TRBV2,TRBD2,CASNPRVGGVRQETQYF,TGTGCCAGCAATCCCCGGGTGGGGGGGGTCCGCCAAGAGACCCAGTACTTC
.,TRBJ1-1,TRBV5-1,.,CASKGQLMNTEAFF,TGCGCCAGCAAAGGACAGCTCATGAACACTGAAGCTTTCTTT
.,TRBJ2-7,TRBV6-5,TRBD1,CASSPGQGPNEQYF,TGTGCCAGCAGTCCAGGACAGGGTCCCAACGAGCAGTACTTC
.,TRBJ1-1,TRBV7-2,.,CASRKWAQATEAFF,TGTGCCAGTCGGAAGTGGGCCCAGGCCACTGAAGCTTTCTTT
.,TRBJ2-7,TRBV18,TRBD2,CASSPSSGGESSYEQYF,TGTGCCAGCTCACCATCTAGCGGGGGGGAGAGCTCCTACGAGCAGTACTTC
once,TRBJ1-1,TRBV28,.,CASSLGVRYAEAFF,TGTGCCAGCAGTTTAGGAGTCAGATACGCTGAAGCTTTCTTT
.,TRBJ2-2,TRBV11-2,TRBD1,CASSQDRVNTGELFF,TGTGCCAGCAGCCAGGACAGGGTGAACACCGGGGAGCTGTTTTTT
.,TRBJ2-7,TRBV18,.,CASSRWAASGRVYEQYF,TGTGCCAGCTCACGTTGGGCAGCCTCCGGGAGAGTGTACGAGCAGTACTTC
.,TRBJ2-1,TRBV29-1,.,CSVDGANEQFF,TGCAGCGTTGATGGGGCCAATGAGCAGTTCTTC
once,TRBJ2-1,TRBV5-1,TRBD1,CASSLAAGGYNEQFF,TGCGCCAGCAGCTTGGCCGCAGGGGGATACAATGAGCAGTTCTTC
.,TRBJ1-5,TRBV18,.,CASSPPGGLSNQPQHF,TGTGCCAGCTCACCACCGGGAGGCCTGAGCAATCAGCCCCAGCATTTT
once,TRBJ1-6,TRBV7-2,.,CASSLQGYNSPLHF,TGTGCCAGCAGCTTACAGGGATATAATTCACCCCTCCACTTT